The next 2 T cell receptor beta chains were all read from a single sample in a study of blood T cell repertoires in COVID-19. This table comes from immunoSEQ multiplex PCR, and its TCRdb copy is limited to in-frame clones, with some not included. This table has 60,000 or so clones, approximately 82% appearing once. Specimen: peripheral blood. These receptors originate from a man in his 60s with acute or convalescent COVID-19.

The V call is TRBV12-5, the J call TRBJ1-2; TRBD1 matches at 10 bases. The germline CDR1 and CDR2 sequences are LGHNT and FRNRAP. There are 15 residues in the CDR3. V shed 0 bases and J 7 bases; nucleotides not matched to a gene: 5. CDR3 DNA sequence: TGTGCTAGTGGTTTGGTGCGACAGGGGGCAGGTGGCTACACCTTC. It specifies CASGLVRQGAGGYTF.

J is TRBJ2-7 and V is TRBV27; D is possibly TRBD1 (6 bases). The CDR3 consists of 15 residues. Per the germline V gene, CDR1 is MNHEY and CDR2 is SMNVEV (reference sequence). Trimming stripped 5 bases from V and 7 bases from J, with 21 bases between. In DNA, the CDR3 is TGTGCCAGCAGTACCCTTTTGGACAGCCCTGGGGAGCAGTACTTC. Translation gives CASSTLLDSPGEQYF.